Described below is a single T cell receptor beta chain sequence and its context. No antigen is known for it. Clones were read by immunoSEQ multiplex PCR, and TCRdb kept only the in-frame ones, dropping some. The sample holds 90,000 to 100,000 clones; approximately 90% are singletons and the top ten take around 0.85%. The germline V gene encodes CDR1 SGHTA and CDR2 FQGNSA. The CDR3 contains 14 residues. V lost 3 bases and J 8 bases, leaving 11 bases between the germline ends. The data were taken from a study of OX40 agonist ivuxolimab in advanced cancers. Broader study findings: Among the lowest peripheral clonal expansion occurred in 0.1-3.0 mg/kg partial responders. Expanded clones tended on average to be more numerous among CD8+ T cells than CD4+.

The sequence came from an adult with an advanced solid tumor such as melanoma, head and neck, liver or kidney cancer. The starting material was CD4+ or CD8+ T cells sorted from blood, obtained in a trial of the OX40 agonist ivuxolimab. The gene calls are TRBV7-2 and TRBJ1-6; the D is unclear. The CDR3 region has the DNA TGTGCCAGCAGCTTCTGGACCGCGTATTCACCCCTCCACTTT. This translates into CASSFWTAYSPLHF.